This TCR beta chain is from a study of cytomegalovirus exposure and HLA in healthy donors. Study-wide background: Approximately 200 million T cells yielded 117 million unique TCR beta sequences in earlier analysis. The Caucasian-associated ancestry cluster contained about 80% of the approximately 390 genotyped donors. Findings and limits, study-wide: It was taken for granted in presence/absence analyses that sequencing depth across donors was roughly uniform. The only immune exposure information that was available was CMV serostatus.

Trimming removed 5 bases from V and 6 bases from J; junction bases left unmatched: 14. Germline values: CDR1 SGHTA, CDR2 FQGNSA. This CDR3 contains 19 residues. As regards this clone: Its antigen remains unidentified.

The PCR contained 60 Vbeta and 13 Jbeta primers. TCRdb's copy holds only in-frame clones and misses some; the assay was immunoSEQ multiplex PCR. The repertoire has 200,000 to 250,000 clones, 80% to 90% of them found once; the top ten carry 0.95% to 1.1%. This sequence joins TRBV7-2 and TRBJ2-3, with 16 bases aligning to TRBD2. The sequenced sample was PBMCs. The receptor comes from a woman younger than 30 in good health and CMV-seronegative. The DNA of the CDR3 is TGTGCCAGCAGCCCTAGATCGGGACTAGCGGGAGGGAAAACGGATACGCAGTATTTT. Encoded protein: CASSPRSGLAGGKTDTQYF.